This T cell receptor beta chain was identified in a study of cytomegalovirus exposure and HLA in healthy donors (dated by TCRdb to between 2016 and 2019). About the study as a whole: In an earlier analysis of 587 of the donors, around 290 Gb of sequence data and about 110 million unique TCR beta sequences from 150 million to 200 million T cells were reported. An early release that covered about 600 HLA-typed donors contained around 300 gigabases of sequencing data and approximately 85 million unique TCR sequences. Of the roughly 400 genotyped donors, 65% to 90% were placed in the genetic ancestry cluster associated with self-reported Caucasian donors. The aim of the study was to test whether cataloging public T cell receptors could identify signatures of past pathogen exposure. The study used immunosequencing to profile the T cell repertoires of approximately 650 subjects and linked those repertoires to cytomegalovirus serostatus. Along with the approximately 700-subject first cohort, a separate validation cohort of 120 different subjects was used. High-throughput TCR immunosequencing, statistical association of individual TCRs with disease status, and machine learning were combined to predict cytomegalovirus infection status. To study patterns of TCR occurrence, a later analysis re-analyzed previously published TCR beta repertoires from 666 donors and added high-resolution HLA genotyping. Rather than drawing on any new phenotypic data, the later analysis identified candidate immune exposures from TCR beta sequences and the way those sequences occurred across donors. An earlier analysis of approximately 500 of the donors applied high-throughput TCR beta sequencing to assess whether each TCR beta V gene segment acted as functional or pseudogenic. Donor age, sex, ethnicity and CMV serostatus were collected together with the repertoire data. Genome-wide SNP genotypes for about three fifths of the roughly 700 donors were used in a later genetic analysis, which treated that subset as a discovery cohort. Every repertoire in the discovery cohort had been generated on one and the same sequencing platform. Both class I and class II loci were covered by HLA typing, at four-digit resolution. Typing coverage differed by locus: A, B, C, DRB1 and DQB1 were typed in roughly 620-630 donors, DQA1 in 522, DPA1 in 606, and DPB1 in 450 to 490. Five DR-DQ haplotypes were handled as single units for association and clustering, since linkage in the cohort was strong. Among about 360 genotyped donors of the cohort, an average of around 240,000 unique TCR beta nucleotide sequences were sequenced per donor, roughly 20% of them non-productive.

The study at large found these results: In the study, roughly 160 TCR beta chains were listed as associated with cytomegalovirus. A later analysis associated 15,000 or so TCR beta sequences with specific HLA alleles at a false discovery rate of 0.05. Compared with equally common non-associated chains, HLA-associated TCR beta chains in a later analysis were more clonally expanded and had lower generation probabilities. Some IMGT-functional V segments, including TRBV6-2 and TRBV6-3, could not be told apart with the 87-base-pair reads, so those segments were excluded. Presence/absence analyses assumed roughly uniform sequencing depth across donors, an assumption that may not hold. Because counts were too low, approximately 18 rarely observed V segments, including chromosome 9 orphons, were excluded from the earlier analysis of roughly 580 of the donors. Compared with the roughly 710-donor mean, donors in an Asian-associated ancestry cluster had fewer N-insertions in productive TCRs, according to a later genetic analysis. In this cohort, only TCR beta chains were sequenced, and detectable features were limited by the absence of alpha or paired-chain data. A further reported finding was that TCR beta sequences accurately predicted the HLA-A and HLA-B alleles for most subjects in the first cohort. In vitro tests confirmed that a few of the cytomegalovirus-associated TCR beta chains recognize cytomegalovirus antigens. The only immune exposure information available for the cohort was CMV serostatus. Most TCR sequences were seen in very few donors, while some public TCRs were found in many individuals. Linkage disequilibrium might explain the correlated functional status among segregating V segments, but an unknown experimental factor could not be ruled out. Strong co-occurrence of HLA alleles, especially DR and DQ, made assigning TCR associations to individual alleles difficult. A group of highly shared sequence variants was considered likely to be a technical artifact of the sequencing pipeline. Cytomegalovirus status was reported to be diagnosed by the classifier with high specificity and sensitivity in both the original and validation cohorts. According to a later analysis, TCR association rates differed among HLA loci, with DRB1 alleles showing the most associated TCRs and HLA-C alleles showing the fewest. Most CMV-associated TCR beta chains appeared to be HLA-restricted in a later analysis, and the HLA associations seemed to be driven largely by CMV exposure. A later analysis reported that several top co-occurrence clusters appeared linked to parvovirus B19, influenza, CMV and Epstein-Barr virus. According to the authors, the approach could potentially be generalized to other disease states and immunological phenotypes. Because some donors lacked HLA typing at each locus, the association tests relied only on the typed subset. In an earlier analysis of several hundred of the donors, most TCR beta V segments were observed in productive rearrangements about 87% or about 30% of the time, broadly matching IMGT annotations. An association between a missense DCLRE1C variant and V-gene and J-gene trimming of TCR beta chains was found in a later genetic analysis and replicated in an independent cohort.

The cohort was made up of 500 to 850 healthy bone marrow donors. At the time of sampling, all cohort members were nominally healthy, though unrecorded immune exposures were likely present. The donor was CMV seronegative and belonged to the group of 352 seronegative cohort members. Each donor provided a peripheral blood sample, and peripheral blood mononuclear cells were used for TCR beta sequencing. The Qiagen DNeasy Blood Extraction Kit was used to extract genomic DNA from the blood cell samples. The library was obtained by the immunoSEQ multiplex PCR assay. The multiplex PCR relied on a mix of 60 forward primers for TCR Vbeta segments and 13 reverse primers for TCR Jbeta segments. Amplification of the CDR3 region of rearranged TCR beta genes was performed with a multiplex PCR assay on genomic DNA. Amplified TCR beta libraries were sequenced as 87-base-pair reads on the Illumina HiSeq System. Per the source publication's procedure: In a later analysis, roughly 80 million unique TCR beta chains were counted across the 690 or so repertoires, and roughly 9.9 million of these chains were shared by at least two donors. To remove PCR and sequencing errors, raw reads were error-corrected and collapsed into unique sequences using a nearest-neighbor algorithm that merged closely related sequences. V, D and J gene segments were assigned by aligning CDR3 sequences to IMGT reference sequences. For a sequence to be retained, a match of at least six nucleotides was required to both a V gene segment and a J gene segment. A rearrangement was called productive if the CDR3 had no stop codons and remained in frame with V and J, and every other rearrangement was called non-productive. CDR3 was defined according to IMGT convention as the region running from the second conserved V-encoded cysteine to the conserved J-encoded phenylalanine. The earlier analysis of about 530 of the donors excluded any sequence lacking an unambiguous match to a single V gene segment. An earlier analysis of 550 to 650 of the donors classified V segments as functional when productive rearrangements were above 56.7% and as segregating when the standard deviation between donors was above 5%. A statistical classification framework was developed to diagnose cytomegalovirus status using the catalog of TCR beta chain sequences. In a later analysis, TCR nucleotide sequences were compared against IMGT/GENE-DB human TR gene sequences so that V and J genes could be assigned. A later analysis assigned CDR3 sequences and most-parsimonious VDJ recombination scenarios with the TCRdist pipeline. In a later analysis, every TCR beta chain was defined by the combination of its CDR3 amino acid sequence and its V-gene family, and reads without a unique V-gene family were dropped. A later analysis removed 500 to 650 highly shared, low-generation-probability nucleotide sequences to deal with suspected cross-contamination and a sequencing artifact. A later analysis calculated a clonal expansion index for each public chain from normalized within-repertoire ranks of inferred template counts. In a later analysis, generation probabilities were computed using a VDJ recombination model fitted to out-of-frame rearrangements, and the results were checked against IGoR. In a later analysis, TCR-TCR, TCR-HLA and TCR-CMV co-occurrence was scored with hypergeometric tests, and a repertoire-size bias correction was applied to TCR pairs. False discovery rates were estimated in a later analysis by permuting HLA or CMV assignments 20 times. In a later analysis, co-occurring TCRs were grouped using DBSCAN, and TCRdist sequence similarity was added for clustering within HLA-allele-positive subsets. Co-occurrence clustering excluded repertoires with fewer than 30,000 or more than 120,000 public chains, plus five with anomalous nucleotide sharing. The table comes from immuneACCESS by way of TCRdb, which keeps in-frame sequences with V and J called. Part of the clones is missing from these tables; in studies checked, under half for an unresolved V gene and the rest for unknown reasons. V and J calls and clone size are those listed in that table; D and trimming were worked out from the DNA. The sample contains about 70,000 clones, 86% of them found a single time. The leading ten clones occupy 2% of the sample.

Remarks on this clone: This receptor's antigen is unknown. Base-call qualities are not available, and no considerably larger clone is one nucleotide away.

V is shortened by 1 base, J by 2 bases, and the region joining them spans 13 bases. In the germline V gene, CDR1 corresponds to MNHNS and CDR2 to SASEGT. From the cysteine through the phenylalanine, the CDR3 covers 16 amino acids. The entry retains the CDR3 DNA only, 48 bases that are in frame from base 1. Sequencing was performed on PBMCs. This chain joins TRBV6-1 to TRBJ2-3; tentative D gene TRBD2, with 6 bases matching. The sequence came from a woman aged 30 to 39 in good health and CMV-seronegative. The DNA sequence is as follows: TGTGCCAGCAGTGAAGGGCTTAGCGGATTCACAGATACGCAGTATTTT. This encodes CASSEGLSGFTDTQYF.